The entry below gives a single T cell receptor (beta chain) sequence along with its context. The V end lost 0 bases, the J end lost 5 bases, and 11 bases lay between the germline ends. Germline loops: CDR1 SGHRS, CDR2 YFSETQ. This CDR3 spans 14 amino acids. The source of the sample is a study of blood T cell repertoires in COVID-19. Whole-study context: Sites in the United States, Italy and Spain provided acute and convalescent COVID-19 samples.

Using immunoSEQ multiplex PCR, the repertoire was profiled, and TCRdb retains in-frame clones only, with some absent. The data contain about 190,000 clones, roughly 80% of them singletons. The specimen sequenced was peripheral blood. The chain recombines TRBV5-1 with TRBJ1-1; maybe TRBD1 (5 bases). The source is a man over 45 who had recovered from COVID-19. The CDR3 region has the DNA TGCGCCAGCAGCTTGGCCCCGGGGGGTACTGAAGCTTTCTTT. This gives the protein CASSLAPGGTEAFF.